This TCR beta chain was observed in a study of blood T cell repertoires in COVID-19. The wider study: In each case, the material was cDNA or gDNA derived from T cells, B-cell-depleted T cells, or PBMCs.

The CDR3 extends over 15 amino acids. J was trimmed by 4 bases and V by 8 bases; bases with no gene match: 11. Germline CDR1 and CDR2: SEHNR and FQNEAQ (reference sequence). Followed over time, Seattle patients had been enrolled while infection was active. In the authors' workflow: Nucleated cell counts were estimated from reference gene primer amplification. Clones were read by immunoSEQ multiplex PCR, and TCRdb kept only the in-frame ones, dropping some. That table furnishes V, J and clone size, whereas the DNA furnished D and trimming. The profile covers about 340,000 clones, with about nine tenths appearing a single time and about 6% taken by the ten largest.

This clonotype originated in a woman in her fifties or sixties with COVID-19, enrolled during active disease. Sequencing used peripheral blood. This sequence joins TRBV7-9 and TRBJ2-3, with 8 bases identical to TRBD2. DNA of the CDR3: TGTGCCAGCCACGAGGGACTAGATCTTGCAGATACGCAGTATTTT. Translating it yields CASHEGLDLADTQYF.